A selection of T cell receptor beta chains follows, all from one sample in a study of identical twins. TCRdb redid the calling of the 5' RACE reads with MiXCR, one entry per CDR3 protein. The top ten hold roughly 4% of the sample, which has 240,000 or so distinct CDR3 sequences, about 13% seen once. This same sample was also part of a study on yellow fever vaccine responses in identical twins.

The sample consisted of memory (CD45RO+) T cells sorted from blood. Source of these receptors: a woman under 30 in good health. Both conserved end residues are part of each CDR3. D genes are given only for firm matches. Only some rows state a clone size, as once, few, many or a class for expanded clones.

TRBJ2-5,few,TRBV10-3,TRBD2,CASGTSGGAVETQYF,TGTGCCAGCGGGACTAGCGGGGGGGCAGTGGAGACCCAGTACTTC
TRBJ1-4,.,TRBV20-1,.,CSAREGPNEKLFF,TGCAGTGCTAGAGAAGGCCCTAATGAAAAACTGTTTTTT
TRBJ2-3,few,TRBV5-1,TRBD1,CASSGRTGGTDTQYF,TGCGCCAGCAGCGGAAGGACAGGGGGCACAGATACGCAGTATTTT
TRBJ2-3,few,TRBV19,.,CASSIKTDTQYF,TGTGCCAGTAGTATAAAGACAGATACGCAGTATTTT
TRBJ2-5,.,TRBV29-1,.,CSVEGGGESQETQYF,TGCAGCGTCGAAGGGGGAGGGGAGAGCCAAGAGACCCAGTACTTC
TRBJ1-5,few,TRBV10-3,.,CAISDGDQPQHF,TGTGCCATCAGTGATGGCGATCAGCCCCAGCATTTT
TRBJ2-5,many,TRBV4-3,.,CASSQTVEGGETQYF,TGCGCCAGCAGCCAAACCGTGGAAGGGGGAGAGACCCAGTACTTC
TRBJ2-2,few,TRBV30,.,CAWSPGRELFF,TGTGCCTGGAGTCCCGGTCGGGAGCTGTTTTTT
TRBJ2-1,.,TRBV20-1,.,CSARDRRRPGRDNEQFF,TGCAGTGCTAGAGATCGGAGGAGGCCAGGACGAGACAATGAGCAGTTCTTC
TRBJ2-3,.,TRBV20-1,TRBD2,CSAPVLGLAARGTQYF,TGCAGTGCCCCGGTTTTGGGACTAGCGGCGCGGGGTACGCAGTATTTT
TRBJ2-1,few,TRBV7-9,TRBD2,CASSPGTSGIPRNEQFF,TGTGCCAGCAGCCCTGGGACTAGCGGGATCCCCCGGAATGAGCAGTTCTTC
TRBJ2-3,few,TRBV5-1,TRBD2,CASSLSGGTTTDTQYF,TGCGCCAGCAGCCTTAGCGGGGGGACCACGACAGATACGCAGTATTTT
TRBJ2-2,.,TRBV5-1,.,CASTTRGPPTGELFF,TGCGCCAGTACCACACGGGGGCCCCCAACCGGGGAGCTGTTTTTT
TRBJ2-7,few,TRBV7-8,.,CASSLVSIYEQYF,TGTGCCAGCAGCTTAGTCTCGATCTACGAGCAGTACTTC
TRBJ2-7,many,TRBV28,.,CASSLVARYEQYF,TGTGCCAGCAGTTTAGTAGCGCGCTACGAGCAGTACTTC
TRBJ2-7,.,TRBV5-5,.,CASSFVPQGLYEQYF,TGTGCCAGCAGCTTTGTGCCCCAGGGTTTATACGAGCAGTACTTC
TRBJ2-1,many,TRBV3-1,TRBD2,CASSRRGGVRNEQFF,TGTGCCAGCAGCCGGCGGGGGGGGGTAAGAAATGAGCAGTTCTTC
TRBJ2-1,few,TRBV4-1,TRBD2,CASSHPAREPYNEQFF,TGCGCCAGCAGCCACCCGGCGCGGGAGCCCTACAATGAGCAGTTCTTC
TRBJ2-7,few,TRBV6-5,TRBD2,CASGNPILAGRDEQYF,TGTGCCAGCGGTAACCCGATACTAGCGGGTCGAGACGAGCAGTACTTC
TRBJ2-5,many,TRBV5-6,.,CASSLAPTGETQYF,TGTGCCAGCAGCTTGGCACCGACCGGGGAGACCCAGTACTTC
TRBJ1-6,.,TRBV5-4,TRBD1,CASSLDRGDSPLHF,TGTGCCAGCAGCTTGGACAGGGGGGATTCACCCCTCCACTTT
TRBJ1-2,many,TRBV20-1,.,CSAIPASYGYTF,TGCAGTGCTATCCCAGCCTCCTATGGCTACACCTTC
TRBJ2-1,few,TRBV28,.,CASSHGGQGEQQFF,TGTGCCAGCAGTCATGGGGGGCAGGGGGAGCAGCAGTTCTTC
TRBJ2-7,many,TRBV29-1,.,CSVEGEDYEQYF,TGCAGCGTTGAAGGTGAGGACTACGAGCAGTACTTC
TRBJ2-2,few,TRBV20-1,TRBD1,CSARGGTGGYTGELFF,TGCAGTGCTAGAGGGGGGACAGGGGGATACACCGGGGAGCTGTTTTTT
TRBJ2-6,.,TRBV2,TRBD2,CASRGLAGESLRANVLTF,TGTGCCAGCAGGGGACTAGCGGGAGAGTCTCTGCGGGCCAACGTCCTGACTTTC
TRBJ2-7,.,TRBV12-3/TRBV12-4,TRBD1,CASSLAGTEISYEQYF,TGTGCCAGCAGCTTAGCCGGGACAGAGATCTCCTACGAGCAGTACTTC
TRBJ2-7,.,TRBV6-1,.,CASSSTENTYEQYF,TGTGCCAGCAGTAGTACGGAGAACACCTACGAGCAGTACTTC
TRBJ2-1,few,TRBV7-9,TRBD1,CASSGQGKVDEQFF,TGTGCCAGCAGCGGACAGGGTAAGGTCGACGAGCAGTTCTTC
TRBJ2-5,few,TRBV2,.,CASARDQETQYF,TGTGCCAGCGCCAGGGACCAAGAGACCCAGTACTTC
TRBJ2-1,many,TRBV12-3/TRBV12-4,.,CASGTYNEQFF,TGTGCCAGCGGAACCTACAATGAGCAGTTCTTC
TRBJ2-2,.,TRBV5-1,TRBD1,CASSRGTDLNTGELFF,TGCGCCAGCAGCCGAGGGACAGACCTTAACACCGGGGAGCTGTTTTTT
TRBJ2-7,.,TRBV12-3/TRBV12-4,.,CASMGEYEQYF,TGTGCCAGCATGGGGGAATACGAGCAGTACTTC
TRBJ2-3,many,TRBV7-2,TRBD2,CASRGTSGRAGTDTQYF,TGTGCCAGCAGGGGGACTAGCGGGAGGGCCGGCACAGATACGCAGTATTTT
TRBJ1-2,.,TRBV6-6,.,CASSYSTADGYTF,TGTGCCAGCAGTTACTCGACAGCGGATGGCTACACCTTC
TRBJ2-7,many,TRBV9,TRBD2,CASSEGLAGEYEQYF,TGTGCCAGCAGCGAAGGACTAGCGGGAGAATACGAGCAGTACTTC
TRBJ2-5,.,TRBV4-2,TRBD2,CASSQEPGLAGPPTQYF,TGTGCCAGCAGCCAGGAACCGGGACTAGCGGGCCCCCCGACCCAGTACTTC
TRBJ1-1,few,TRBV10-3,.,CAISDRSGNTEAFF,TGTGCCATCAGTGACAGGTCCGGGAACACTGAAGCTTTCTTT
TRBJ2-7,few,TRBV30,.,CAWSVGPAGLLGEQYF,TGTGCCTGGAGTGTTGGACCCGCAGGGTTGTTGGGCGAGCAGTACTTC
TRBJ2-7,.,TRBV18,.,CASSPRDTYEQYF,TGTGCCAGCTCACCAAGGGATACCTACGAGCAGTACTTC
TRBJ2-2,many,TRBV5-1,TRBD1,CASSSLIDRGTGELFF,TGCGCCAGCAGCTCCTTGATCGACAGGGGGACCGGGGAGCTGTTTTTT
TRBJ2-1,.,TRBV27,.,CASISRGNNEQFF,TGTGCCAGCATCTCTCGCGGTAACAATGAGCAGTTCTTC
TRBJ2-1,.,TRBV5-1,TRBD2,CASSLLAGKNNEQFF,TGCGCCAGCAGCTTGCTAGCGGGGAAGAACAATGAGCAGTTCTTC
TRBJ2-5,.,TRBV11-1,TRBD2,CASSLGGASGGHGQETQYF,TGTGCCAGCAGCTTAGGAGGAGCTAGCGGGGGGCACGGCCAAGAGACCCAGTACTTC
TRBJ2-3,.,TRBV11-1,.,CASSFLSGSVNTQYF,TGTGCCAGCAGCTTTTTATCGGGGTCGGTGAATACGCAGTATTTT
TRBJ2-1,medium-sized,TRBV10-3,.,CAISGNALALNEQFF,TGTGCCATCAGTGGGAATGCCCTTGCCCTGAATGAGCAGTTCTTC
TRBJ2-7,few,TRBV7-6,.,CASSIGTPQGSYEQYF,TGTGCCAGCAGCATTGGGACGCCCCAGGGCTCCTACGAGCAGTACTTC
TRBJ2-1,many,TRBV7-2,.,CASSLTGGNEQFF,TGTGCCAGCAGCTTAACCGGGGGCAATGAGCAGTTCTTC
TRBJ2-1,.,TRBV5-6,.,CASSSTASYNEQFF,TGTGCCAGCAGCTCGACAGCCTCCTACAATGAGCAGTTCTTC
TRBJ2-1,few,TRBV7-3,.,CASSLTRSGERFF,TGTGCCAGCAGCTTAACCCGGTCAGGAGAGCGGTTCTTC
TRBJ2-1,few,TRBV11-1,TRBD2,CASSLGLAGGSSSYNEQFF,TGTGCCAGCAGCTTGGGGTTAGCGGGAGGTTCCAGCTCCTACAATGAGCAGTTCTTC
TRBJ2-2,few,TRBV29-1,.,CSVSDTLNTGELFF,TGCAGCGTTTCGGACACGCTGAACACCGGGGAGCTGTTTTTT
TRBJ1-1,many,TRBV6-6,.,CASSSPNRAGGTEAFF,TGTGCCAGCAGCTCCCCTAACCGGGCCGGCGGGACTGAAGCTTTCTTT
TRBJ2-7,.,TRBV16,.,CASSPSYAHEQYF,TGTGCCAGCAGCCCCTCGTACGCCCACGAGCAGTACTTC
TRBJ1-6,.,TRBV7-8,.,CASSLAGKGRNSPLHF,TGTGCCAGCAGCTTAGCGGGAAAGGGGCGTAATTCACCCCTCCACTTT